This is a list of T cell receptor beta chains from one sample in a study of blood T cell repertoires in COVID-19. This table comes from immunoSEQ multiplex PCR, and its TCRdb copy is limited to in-frame clones, with some not included. Of 150,000 or so clones in the sample, 85% were seen once. Sequenced: peripheral blood. The receptors derive from a human donor with acute or convalescent COVID-19. The donor label of this sample is uncertain. The conserved cysteine and the conserved F or W are not part of the CDR3 here. Each record gives: V gene, J gene, CDR3 protein.

V: TRBV28
J: TRBJ2-2
CDR3: ASSLTPADTGELF

V: TRBV5-1
J: TRBJ1-2
CDR3: ASSFSGGPLGYT

V: TRBV11-1
J: TRBJ1-6
CDR3: ASSFGQHNSPLH

V: TRBV4-3
J: TRBJ2-3
CDR3: ASSQEARGDTDTQY

V: TRBV7-2
J: TRBJ2-1
CDR3: ASSLEGRTEYNEQF

V: TRBV9
J: TRBJ1-2
CDR3: ASSAHGQGRGGYT

V: TRBV9
J: TRBJ2-3
CDR3: ASSVVGDFTDTQY

V: TRBV7-3
J: TRBJ2-2
CDR3: ASSSHLRTSGNTGELF

V: TRBV29-1
J: TRBJ2-3
CDR3: SVGGGQTDTQY

V: TRBV29-1
J: TRBJ2-3
CDR3: SVRAGGYTDTQY

V: TRBV23-1
J: TRBJ2-1
CDR3: ASSRTPVGNEQF

V: TRBV4-3
J: TRBJ1-2
CDR3: ASSQSRDSYGYT

V: TRBV10-3
J: TRBJ2-7
CDR3: AISDTGTPTYEQY

V: TRBV9
J: TRBJ1-6
CDR3: ASSVRQGTNSPLH

V: TRBV19
J: TRBJ1-2
CDR3: ASSSPRQGANYGYT

V: TRBV27
J: TRBJ1-6
CDR3: ASSSDRAYNSPLH

V: TRBV4-2
J: TRBJ2-5
CDR3: ASSPRDRVYQETQY

V: TRBV7-2
J: TRBJ2-7
CDR3: ASSHSSGGVIYEQY

V: TRBV6-2/TRBV6-3
J: TRBJ2-1
CDR3: ASSPRVHTTSGGDNEQF

V: TRBV30
J: TRBJ1-4
CDR3: AWAAGPRGEKLF

V: TRBV19
J: TRBJ2-2
CDR3: ASSRINTGELF

V: TRBV19
J: TRBJ1-2
CDR3: ASRVNGGYGYT

V: TRBV11-2
J: TRBJ1-4
CDR3: ASTLYRPGENEKLF

V: TRBV18
J: TRBJ1-5
CDR3: ASSQQTRTALDQPQH

V: TRBV6-1
J: TRBJ1-2
CDR3: ASIFDRGGSGYT

V: TRBV19
J: TRBJ1-4
CDR3: ASSILRAGVRTNEKLF

V: TRBV18
J: TRBJ2-2
CDR3: ASSSSGQGGTGELF

V: TRBV7-2
J: TRBJ1-2
CDR3: ASSPRQSGGGYT

V: TRBV6-4
J: TRBJ2-3
CDR3: ASSDIRGATQY

V: TRBV19
J: TRBJ2-3
CDR3: ASSIVRPTGSVTVTQY

V: TRBV9
J: TRBJ1-1
CDR3: ASSARPGRRFTEAF

V: TRBV5-1
J: TRBJ2-5
CDR3: ASSPLGSGQETQY

V: TRBV19
J: TRBJ1-1
CDR3: ASSIAGTRGATEAF

V: TRBV7-2
J: TRBJ1-2
CDR3: ASSLGVEGRVYGYT

V: TRBV11-2
J: TRBJ2-2
CDR3: ASSRSEANTGELF

V: TRBV20-1
J: TRBJ2-3
CDR3: SASAVTSGGDSSTDTQY

V: TRBV6-5
J: TRBJ1-5
CDR3: ASSRGGGGNQPQH

V: TRBV5-1
J: TRBJ1-2
CDR3: ASSLGGTDAYGYT

V: TRBV5-4
J: TRBJ2-6
CDR3: ASSRSGANVLT

V: TRBV27
J: TRBJ1-1
CDR3: ASSFRKGGYVEAF

V: TRBV15
J: TRBJ2-5
CDR3: ATSRPGGYETQY

V: TRBV7-9
J: TRBJ1-1
CDR3: ASSRKVDRATEAF

V: TRBV6-5
J: TRBJ1-2
CDR3: ASSLDSNRYGYT

V: TRBV29-1
J: TRBJ1-1
CDR3: SGRLGTGNTEAF

V: TRBV12-3/TRBV12-4
J: TRBJ2-7
CDR3: ASSSRRYEQY

V: TRBV19
J: TRBJ1-2
CDR3: ASKNVRANYGYT

V: TRBV6-5
J: TRBJ2-7
CDR3: ASRTGGSYEQY

V: TRBV6-5
J: TRBJ1-6
CDR3: ASSYPRSPLH

V: TRBV12-3/TRBV12-4
J: TRBJ1-2
CDR3: ASSGTGHGYT

V: TRBV11-3
J: TRBJ1-3
CDR3: ASSSETASSGNTIY

V: TRBV6-1
J: TRBJ1-2
CDR3: ASSEAYSRYGYT